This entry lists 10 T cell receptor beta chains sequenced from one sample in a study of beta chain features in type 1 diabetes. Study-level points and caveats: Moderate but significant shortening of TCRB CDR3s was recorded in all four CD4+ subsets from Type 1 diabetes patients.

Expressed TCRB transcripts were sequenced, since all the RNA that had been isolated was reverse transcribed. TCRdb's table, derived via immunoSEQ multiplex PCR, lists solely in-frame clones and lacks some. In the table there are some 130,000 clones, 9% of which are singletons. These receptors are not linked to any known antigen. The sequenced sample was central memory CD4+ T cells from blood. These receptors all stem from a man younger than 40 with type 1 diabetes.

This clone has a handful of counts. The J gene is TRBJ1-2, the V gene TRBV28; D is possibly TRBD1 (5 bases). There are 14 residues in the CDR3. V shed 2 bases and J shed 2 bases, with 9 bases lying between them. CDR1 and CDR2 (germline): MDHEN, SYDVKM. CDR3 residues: CASSLGAANYGYTF. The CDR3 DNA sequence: TGTGCCAGCAGTTTAGGGGCAGCGAACTATGGCTACACCTTC.

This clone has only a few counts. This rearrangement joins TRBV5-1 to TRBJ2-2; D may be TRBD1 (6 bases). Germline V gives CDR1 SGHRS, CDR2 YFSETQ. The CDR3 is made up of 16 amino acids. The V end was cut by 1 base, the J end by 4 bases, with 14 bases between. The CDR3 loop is CASSLNPGALTGELFF. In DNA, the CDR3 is TGCGCCAGCAGCTTGAATCCAGGGGCTCTCACCGGGGAGCTGTTTTTT.

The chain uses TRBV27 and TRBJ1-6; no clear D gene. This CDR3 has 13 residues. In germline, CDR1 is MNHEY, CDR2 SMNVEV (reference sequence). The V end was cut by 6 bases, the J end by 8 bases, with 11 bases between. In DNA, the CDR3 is TGTGCCAGCAGCCGAATGGCGGATTCACCCCTCCACTTT. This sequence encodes CASSRMADSPLHF.

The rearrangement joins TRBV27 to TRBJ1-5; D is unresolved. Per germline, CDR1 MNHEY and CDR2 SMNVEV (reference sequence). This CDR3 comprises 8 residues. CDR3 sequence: CPTEPQHF. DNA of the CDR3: TGTCCCACCGAGCCCCAGCATTTT.

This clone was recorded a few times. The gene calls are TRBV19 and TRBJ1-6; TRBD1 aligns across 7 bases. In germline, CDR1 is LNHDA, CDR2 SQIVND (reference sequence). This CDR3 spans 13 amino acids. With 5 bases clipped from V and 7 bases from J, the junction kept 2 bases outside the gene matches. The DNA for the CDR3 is TGTGCCAGTAGTGACAGGGTCAATTCACCCCTCCACTTT. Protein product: CASSDRVNSPLHF.

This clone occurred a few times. In DNA form, the CDR3 reads TGTGCCAGCAGTAGAGAAGGGGGAGCCGTTGAAGCTTTCTTT. As protein: CASSREGGAVEAFF. The chain has TRBV2 and TRBJ1-1; D is perhaps TRBD1 (6 bases). The V end lost 5 bases, the J end lost 7 bases, and 17 bases lay between the germline ends. This CDR3 comprises 14 residues. The V gene's germline CDR1 is SNHLY and CDR2 FYNNEI. The full variable domain, in which reference TRBV2 and TRBJ1-1 provide the parts outside the CDR3, is EPEVTQTPSHQVTQMGQEVILRCVPISNHLYFYWYRQILGQKVEFLVSFYNNEISEKSEIFDDQFSVERPDGSNFTLKIRSTKLEDSAMYFCASSREGGAVEAFFGQGTRLTVV.

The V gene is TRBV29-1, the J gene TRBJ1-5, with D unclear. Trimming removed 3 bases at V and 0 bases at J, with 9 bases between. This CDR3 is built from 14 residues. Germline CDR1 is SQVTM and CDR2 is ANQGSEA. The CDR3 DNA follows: TGCAGCGTTGATAGATACCATAGCAATCAGCCCCAGCATTTT. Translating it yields CSVDRYHSNQPQHF.

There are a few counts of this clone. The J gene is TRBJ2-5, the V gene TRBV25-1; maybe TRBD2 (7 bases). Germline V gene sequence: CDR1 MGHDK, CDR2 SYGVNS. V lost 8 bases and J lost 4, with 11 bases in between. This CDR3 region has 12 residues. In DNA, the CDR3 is TGTGCCAGCGGGGGGGCGGGAGAGACCCAGTACTTC. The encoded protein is CASGGAGETQYF. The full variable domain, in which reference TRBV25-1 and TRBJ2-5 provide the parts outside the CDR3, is EADIYQTPRYLVIGTGKKITLECSQTMGHDKMYWYQQDPGMELHLIHYSYGVNSTEKGDLSSESTVSRIRTEHFPLTLESARPSHTSQYLCASGGAGETQYFGPGTRLLVL.

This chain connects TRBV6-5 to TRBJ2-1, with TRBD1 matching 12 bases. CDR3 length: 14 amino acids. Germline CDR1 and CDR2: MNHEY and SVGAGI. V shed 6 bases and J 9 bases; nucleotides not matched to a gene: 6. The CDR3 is CASRPGQGAGEQFF. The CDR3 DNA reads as TGTGCCAGCAGGCCGGGACAGGGGGCAGGTGAGCAGTTCTTC.

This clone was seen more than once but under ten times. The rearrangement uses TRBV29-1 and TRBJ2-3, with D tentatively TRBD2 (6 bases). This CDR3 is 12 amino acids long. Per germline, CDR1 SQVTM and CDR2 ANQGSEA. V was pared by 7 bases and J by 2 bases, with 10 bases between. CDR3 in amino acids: CSAGVLTDTQYF. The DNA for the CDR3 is TGCAGCGCGGGGGTCCTCACAGATACGCAGTATTTT.